These 32 T cell receptor beta chains came from one sample sequenced in a study of blood T cell repertoires in COVID-19. Profiling relied on immunoSEQ multiplex PCR, and the TCRdb table lists in-frame clones only, not all of them. The sample carries roughly 130,000 clones, about 80% recorded once. Sequencing was carried out using peripheral blood. The source is a woman in her forties or fifties with acute or convalescent COVID-19.

V and J are TRBV4-1 and TRBJ2-5, with TRBD2 matching 11 bases. This CDR3 region has 14 residues. CDR1 is MGHRA and CDR2 is YSYEKL in the germline V gene. Germline trimming cut 4 bases from V and 13 bases from J; bases unmatched to any gene: 11. This chain's CDR3 is CASSLTALAGGPYF. Here the CDR3 DNA reads TGCGCCAGCAGCCTCACGGCCCTAGCGGGGGGCCCGTACTTC.

This chain uses TRBV7-2 with TRBJ1-2, with 8 bases fitting TRBD1. Trimming removed 4 bases from V and 0 bases from J; junction bases left unmatched: 4. CDR3 length: 15 residues. Germline values: CDR1 SGHTA, CDR2 FQGNSA. The CDR3 bases are TGTGCCAGCAGCTCCGGACAGGGACCTAACTATGGCTACACCTTC. This codes for CASSSGQGPNYGYTF.

The gene calls are TRBV7-3 and TRBJ1-1; D is possibly TRBD1 (6 bases). Trimming cost V 1 base and J 2 bases, with 17 bases left between them. The CDR3 spans 17 residues. Germline V gives CDR1 SGHTA, CDR2 FQGTGA. The CDR3 loop is CASSLRVTGFINTEAFF. For the CDR3, the DNA is TGTGCCAGCAGCTTAAGGGTAACAGGGTTTATCAACACTGAAGCTTTCTTT.

The chain has TRBV6-5 and TRBJ2-2; D may be TRBD2 (6 bases). The V and J ends lost 8 bases and 3 bases respectively, with 13 bases between them. Germline CDR1 is MNHEY and CDR2 is SVGAGI. This CDR3 contains 14 residues. The CDR3 loop reads CASRRGIDTGELFF. The CDR3 DNA sequence: TGTGCCAGCCGTCGGGGGATAGACACCGGGGAGCTGTTTTTT.

The V gene is TRBV25-1, the J gene TRBJ1-1; maybe TRBD1 (6 bases). The CDR3 contains 18 residues. Germline CDR1 MGHDK, CDR2 SYGVNS. V was shortened by 3 bases and J by 2 bases, with 22 bases between the two germline ends. CDR3 DNA: TGTGCCAGCAGTGACCGCCCCTTGGCAGGGGCCGGAAACACTGAAGCTTTCTTT. Translating gives CASSDRPLAGAGNTEAFF.

The chain recombines TRBV5-1 with TRBJ1-4; 9 positions match TRBD1. The CDR3 has 16 residues. The V and J ends lost 0 bases and 6 bases, in that order; junction bases with no gene match: 6. Germline values: CDR1 SGHRS, CDR2 YFSETQ. In nucleotides, the CDR3 is TGCGCCAGCAGCTTGGTCCTGACAGGGGGATATGAAAAACTGTTTTTT. Protein: CASSLVLTGGYEKLFF.

The chain has TRBV19 and TRBJ2-2, with D perhaps matching TRBD2 (5 bases). From germline, CDR1 is LNHDA and CDR2 SQIVND (reference sequence). The V end was cut by 8 bases, the J end by 5 bases, with 9 bases between. CDR3 size: 12 residues. As DNA, the CDR3 is TGTGCCAGTTTCCCGGGAACCGGGGAGCTGTTTTTT. It translates to CASFPGTGELFF.

There are a few counts of this clone. This chain joins TRBV24-1 and TRBJ1-1; TRBD1 is a possible D gene (5 bases). The CDR3 extends over 14 amino acids. Germline V gene lookup returns CDR1 KGHDR and CDR2 SFDVKD. The germline V and J ends were trimmed by 7 bases and 0 bases, with 11 bases remaining between them. CDR3 coding DNA: TGTGCCACCAGCACCGGGACTTTGAACACTGAAGCTTTCTTT. Amino acids: CATSTGTLNTEAFF.

This clone was observed once. J is TRBJ2-6 and V is TRBV5-4; a weak D match, TRBD2 (5 bases). Looked up from germline, CDR1 is SGHNT and CDR2 is YYREEE (reference sequence). V was shortened by 1 base and J by 3 bases, with 8 bases between the two germline ends. There are 15 residues in the CDR3. DNA of the CDR3: TGTGCCAGCAGCTTGTCGAGGGTTGGGGCCAACGTCCTGACTTTC. The encoded protein is CASSLSRVGANVLTF.

The sample holds one count of this clone. The chain employs TRBV14 and TRBJ2-3; 7 positions match TRBD2. The CDR3 has 15 amino acids. J lost 5 bases, V lost 0 bases, and 5 bases had no gene match. In germline, CDR1 is SGHDN, CDR2 FVKESK. CDR3: CASSQDLASGDTQYF. The CDR3 nucleotides are TGTGCCAGCAGCCAAGATCTGGCTAGCGGAGATACGCAGTATTTT.

The rearrangement joins TRBV6-5 to TRBJ1-4; D is perhaps TRBD1 (5 bases). Germline V gene data show CDR1 as MNHEY and CDR2 as SVGAGI. Trimming stripped 4 bases from V and 6 bases from J, with 15 bases between. CDR3 length equals 15 residues. CDR3 DNA sequence: TGTGCCAGCAGTTCCGCGGGACGGCCGTATGAAAAACTGTTTTTT. Residues: CASSSAGRPYEKLFF.

The V and J genes are TRBV30 and TRBJ1-5; TRBD1 agrees at 10 bases. Germline trimming cut 3 bases from V and 8 bases from J; bases unmatched to any gene: 10. This CDR3 spans 15 amino acids. Germline-derived CDR1 and CDR2 are GTSNPN and SVGIG (reference sequence). The CDR3, as DNA: TGTGCCTGGAGGCGACAGGGGGCGCCTCAAAAGCCCCAGCATTTT. Its protein product is CAWRRQGAPQKPQHF.

This clone was seen a handful of times. This rearrangement joins TRBV5-1 to TRBJ2-3; perhaps TRBD1 as D (5 bases). V was cut by 2 bases and J by 4 bases, with 8 bases left in between. Germline-derived CDR1 and CDR2 are SGHRS and YFSETQ. This CDR3 region has 13 residues. The CDR3 here is CASSFQGSDTQYF. CDR3 coding DNA: TGCGCCAGCAGCTTCCAGGGTTCAGATACGCAGTATTTT.

This chain connects TRBV27 to TRBJ1-1, with TRBD1 as a possible D gene (5 bases). V lost 6 bases to trimming and J lost 1 base, with 9 bases between them. The germline CDR1 and CDR2 sequences are MNHEY and SMNVEV (reference sequence). The CDR3 is made up of 13 amino acids. The CDR3 coding sequence is TGTGCCAGCAGGTCAGGGCCGAACACTGAAGCTTTCTTT. Its translation is CASRSGPNTEAFF.

The chain employs TRBV7-2 and TRBJ1-2; a possible D gene is TRBD1 (6 bases). Deletions cut 5 bases from V and 3 bases from J, with 16 bases between. The CDR3 sequence is 15 residues long. Germline CDR1 is SGHTA and CDR2 is FQGNSA. The CDR3 coding sequence is TGTGCCAGCAGCGTAGGGACACCAGTCGACTATGGCTACACCTTC. Translation gives CASSVGTPVDYGYTF. Full variable domain (remainder filled in from reference TRBV7-2 and TRBJ1-2): GAGVSQSPSNKVTEKGKDVELRCDPISGHTALYWYRQSLGQGLEFLIYFQGNSAPDKSGLPSDRFSAERTGGSVSTLTIQRTQQEDSAVYLCASSVGTPVDYGYTFGSGTRLTVV.

This chain connects TRBV13 to TRBJ1-2; tentatively, D is TRBD1 (5 bases). This CDR3 comprises 14 residues. The V and J ends lost 5 bases and 2 bases respectively, with 12 bases between them. The V gene's germline CDR1 is PRHDT and CDR2 FYEKMQ (reference sequence). CDR3 DNA: TGTGCCAGCAGCCTTAGTCGGGGGAACTATGGCTACACCTTC. Protein: CASSLSRGNYGYTF.

The rearrangement links TRBV7-9 to TRBJ2-7; TRBD1 agrees at 10 bases. In germline, CDR1 is SEHNR, CDR2 FQNEAQ (reference sequence). The CDR3 covers 14 residues. With V trimmed by 7 bases and J by 1 base, 4 bases remained unmatched. The CDR3 DNA reads as TGTGCCAGCACCCGACAGGGGGCTTCCTACGAGCAGTACTTC. Encoded protein: CASTRQGASYEQYF.

J is TRBJ1-6 and V is TRBV7-6, with a weak D call TRBD1 (5 bases). The CDR3 sequence is 15 residues long. Deletions cut 0 bases from V and 7 bases from J, with 10 bases between. Germline V gene sequence: CDR1 SGHVS, CDR2 FNYEAQ. The CDR3 region is CASSLARGRNSPLHF. In DNA, the CDR3 is TGTGCCAGCAGCTTAGCAAGGGGTCGAAATTCACCCCTCCACTTT.

This clone came up once. This chain links TRBV6-1 with TRBJ1-6; TRBD1 matches 9 bases. V was pared by 3 bases and J by 6 bases, with 9 bases of the junction left unmatched. Germline lookup yields CDR1 MNHNS and CDR2 SASEGT. The CDR3 length is 17 residues. The CDR3 nucleotides read TGTGCCAGCAGTGAGGGGTTGTCGGACAGGGGTAATTCACCCCTCCACTTT. Translation gives CASSEGLSDRGNSPLHF.

The J gene is TRBJ1-1, the V gene TRBV12-5, with 12 bases aligning to TRBD1. V lost 7 bases and J lost 3; bases outside the gene matches: 9. The CDR3 is 16 amino acids. Germline-derived CDR1 and CDR2 are LGHNT and FRNRAP. CDR3: CASAKGTGGRDTEAFF. CDR3 coding DNA: TGTGCTAGTGCCAAAGGGACAGGGGGCCGGGACACTGAAGCTTTCTTT.

The CDR3: CASSVGQGKRPQHF. The DNA for the CDR3 is TGTGCCAGCAGTGTGGGCCAGGGTAAACGGCCCCAGCATTTT. The rearrangement uses TRBV2 and TRBJ1-5; TRBD1 is a possible D gene (5 bases). The CDR3 runs to 14 residues. Germline assignment: CDR1 SNHLY and CDR2 FYNNEI. V shed 4 bases and J shed 9 bases, with 16 bases lying between them.

The V and J genes are TRBV10-3 and TRBJ1-2; 11 positions match TRBD1. Germline V gives CDR1 ENHRY, CDR2 SYGVKD. With 7 bases clipped from V and 5 bases from J, the junction kept 6 bases outside the gene matches. This CDR3 has 14 residues. The CDR3 spells CAINTDRGQYGYTF. The CDR3 coding sequence is TGTGCCATCAATACGGACAGGGGGCAGTATGGCTACACCTTC.

V usage is TRBV10-1 and J usage is TRBJ1-5; 10 nucleotides match TRBD1. Germline V gene data show CDR1 as WNHNN and CDR2 as SYGVQD (reference sequence). Trimming removed 3 bases from V and 3 bases from J; junction bases left unmatched: 2. CDR3 length: 15 residues. CDR3 in amino acids: CASSEGTGANQPQHF. The CDR3, as DNA: TGCGCCAGCAGTGAAGGGACAGGGGCCAATCAGCCCCAGCATTTT.

The chain employs TRBV2 and TRBJ1-2; D is ambiguous. From germline, CDR1 is SNHLY and CDR2 FYNNEI. The V end was cut by 3 bases, the J end by 2 bases, with 7 bases between. The CDR3 has 13 amino acids. The CDR3 nucleotides read TGTGCCAGCAGTGATCCCCAGAACTATGGCTACACCTTC. Its protein product is CASSDPQNYGYTF. Full variable domain (missing parts from reference TRBV2 and TRBJ1-2): EPEVTQTPSHQVTQMGQEVILRCVPISNHLYFYWYRQILGQKVEFLVSFYNNEISEKSEIFDDQFSVERPDGSNFTLKIRSTKLEDSAMYFCASSDPQNYGYTFGSGTRLTVV.

The V call is TRBV5-4, the J call TRBJ2-1; 11 nucleotides match TRBD2. Looked up from germline, CDR1 is SGHNT and CDR2 is YYREEE (reference sequence). The length of the CDR3 is 15 residues. Trimming removed 6 bases from V and 7 bases from J; junction bases left unmatched: 9. CDR3 region: CASNSGGAAKNEQFF. CDR3 bases: TGTGCCAGCAATAGCGGGGGGGCGGCGAAGAATGAGCAGTTCTTC.

V gene TRBV6-5 combines with J gene TRBJ1-3; D perhaps matches TRBD1 (6 bases). V shed 8 bases and J shed 0 bases, with 14 bases lying between them. The CDR3 runs 15 residues. The germline V gene encodes CDR1 MNHEY and CDR2 SVGAGI. The CDR3 loop is CASGTTGSSGNTIYF. CDR3 DNA: TGTGCCAGCGGGACCACAGGGAGCTCTGGAAACACCATATATTTT.

The chain has TRBV15 and TRBJ2-2; D possibly corresponds to TRBD1 (6 bases). The V gene's germline CDR1 is LNHNV and CDR2 YYDKDF (reference sequence). This CDR3 is 17 amino acids long. V shed 1 base and J shed 0 bases, with 12 bases lying between them. The CDR3 coding sequence is TGTGCCACCAGCAGAGCCTATGGACAGCCGAACACCGGGGAGCTGTTTTTT. Amino acids: CATSRAYGQPNTGELFF. The variable domain in full, with the rest retrieved from reference TRBV15 and TRBJ2-2, is DAMVIQNPRYQVTQFGKPVTLSCSQTLNHNVMYWYQQKSSQAPKLLFHYYDKDFNNEADTPDNFQSRRPNTSFCFLDIRSPGLGDTAMYLCATSRAYGQPNTGELFFGEGSRLTVL.

This chain uses TRBV7-3 with TRBJ2-4; D is possibly TRBD2 (7 bases). This CDR3 is built from 13 residues. Germline V CDR1 and CDR2: SGHTA, FQGTGA. V gave up 4 bases and J gave up 9 bases, with 13 bases separating them. CDR3 sequence reads: CASSSRGPGIQYF. CDR3 DNA: TGTGCCAGCAGCTCGCGGGGGCCTGGCATTCAGTACTTC.

The J gene is TRBJ2-7, the V gene TRBV13, with 10 bases that match TRBD1. The CDR3 contains 15 residues. The trim removed 5 bases at V and 3 bases at J, leaving 7 bases unmatched. Germline CDR1 and CDR2: PRHDT and FYEKMQ (reference sequence). This chain's CDR3 is CASSPKTGGVYEQYF. DNA of the CDR3: TGTGCCAGCAGCCCAAAGACAGGGGGCGTCTACGAGCAGTACTTC.

V and J are TRBV5-1 and TRBJ2-1, with TRBD1 matching over 12 bases. CDR1 is SGHRS and CDR2 is YFSETQ in the germline V gene. V shed 4 bases, J shed 6 bases, and the junction held 5 bases outside the gene matches. The CDR3 has 15 amino acids. The CDR3 DNA reads as TGCGCCAGCAGCGAGGGACAGGGGGCTAGCAATGAGCAGTTCTTC. This encodes CASSEGQGASNEQFF.

The chain joins TRBV2 to TRBJ2-7; 9 positions agree with TRBD1. The V and J ends lost 6 bases and 3 bases, in that order; junction bases with no gene match: 6. Germline CDR1 and CDR2: SNHLY and FYNNEI. This CDR3 has 14 amino acids. CDR3 sequence: CASRAGQGYYEQYF. In DNA form, the CDR3 reads TGTGCCAGCAGAGCTGGACAGGGGTACTACGAGCAGTACTTC.

The rearrangement uses TRBV4-1 and TRBJ2-2; 8 bases agree with TRBD1. The ends lost 3 bases at V and 5 bases at J; junction bases unmatched: 8. The CDR3 loop spans 16 amino acids. The germline V gene has CDR1 MGHRA and CDR2 YSYEKL. CDR3 protein: CASSHPGQGRTGELFF. CDR3 DNA: TGCGCCAGCAGCCATCCTGGACAGGGCCGGACCGGGGAGCTGTTTTTT.